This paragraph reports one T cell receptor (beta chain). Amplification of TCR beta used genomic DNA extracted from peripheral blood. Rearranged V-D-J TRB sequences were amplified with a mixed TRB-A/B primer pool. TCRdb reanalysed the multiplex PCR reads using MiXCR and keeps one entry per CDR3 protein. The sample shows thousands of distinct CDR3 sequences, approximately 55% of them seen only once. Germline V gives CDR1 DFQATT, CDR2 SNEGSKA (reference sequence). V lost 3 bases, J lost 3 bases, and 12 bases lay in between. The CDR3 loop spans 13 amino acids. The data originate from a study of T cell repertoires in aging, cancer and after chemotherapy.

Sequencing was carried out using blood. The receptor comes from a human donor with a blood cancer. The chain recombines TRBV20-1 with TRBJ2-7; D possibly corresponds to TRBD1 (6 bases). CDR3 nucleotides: TGCAGTGCTAGGGGGGCCGCGGACTACGAGCAGTACTTC. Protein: CSARGAADYEQYF.